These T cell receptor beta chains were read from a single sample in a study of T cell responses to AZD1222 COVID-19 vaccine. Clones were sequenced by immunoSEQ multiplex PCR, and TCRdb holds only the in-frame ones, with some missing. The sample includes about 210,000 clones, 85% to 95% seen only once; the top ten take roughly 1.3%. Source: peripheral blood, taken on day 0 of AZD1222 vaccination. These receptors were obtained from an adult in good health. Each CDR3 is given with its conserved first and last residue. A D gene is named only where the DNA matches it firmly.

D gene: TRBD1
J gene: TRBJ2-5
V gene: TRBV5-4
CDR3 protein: CASRANRGEETQYF

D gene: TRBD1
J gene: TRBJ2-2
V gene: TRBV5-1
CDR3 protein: CASSFGTGRRTGELFF

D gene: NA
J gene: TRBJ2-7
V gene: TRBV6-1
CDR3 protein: CASSDLQGRYEQYF

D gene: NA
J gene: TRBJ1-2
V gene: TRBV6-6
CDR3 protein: CASSYSPRDGYTF

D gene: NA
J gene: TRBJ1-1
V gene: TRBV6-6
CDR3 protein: CASSYRVTNTEAFF

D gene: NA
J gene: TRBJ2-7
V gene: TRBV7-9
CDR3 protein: CASSKGERGYEQYF

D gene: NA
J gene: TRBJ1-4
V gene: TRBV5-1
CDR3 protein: CASSEGIFGEKLFF

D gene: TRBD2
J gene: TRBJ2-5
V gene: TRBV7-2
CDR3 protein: CASSLGPGGQETQYF

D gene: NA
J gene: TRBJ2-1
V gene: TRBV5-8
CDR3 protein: CASSLGPYNEQFF

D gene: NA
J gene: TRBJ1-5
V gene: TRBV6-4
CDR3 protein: CASSDHDPLGSGDSNQPQHF

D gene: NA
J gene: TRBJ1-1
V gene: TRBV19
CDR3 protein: CASSIGTNTEAFF

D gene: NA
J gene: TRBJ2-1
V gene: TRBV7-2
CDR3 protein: CASSPQRGRWTYNEQFF

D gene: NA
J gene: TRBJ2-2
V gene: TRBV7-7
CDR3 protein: CASSLGTVNTGELFF

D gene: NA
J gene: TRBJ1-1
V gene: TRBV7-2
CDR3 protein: CASSTTGHPSSNTEAFF

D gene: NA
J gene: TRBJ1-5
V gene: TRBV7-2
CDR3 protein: CASSPVGMRPPQHF

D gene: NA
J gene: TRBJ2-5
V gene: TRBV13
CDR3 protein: CASSLGPHGGRGETQYF

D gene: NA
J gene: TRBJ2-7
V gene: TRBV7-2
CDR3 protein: CASSRVIAVDEQYF

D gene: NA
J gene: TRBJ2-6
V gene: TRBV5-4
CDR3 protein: CASSNPRSGANVLTF

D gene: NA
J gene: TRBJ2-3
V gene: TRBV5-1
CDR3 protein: CASSSLVLQDTQYF

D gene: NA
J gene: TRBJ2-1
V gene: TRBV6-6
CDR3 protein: CASRPRGSSYNEQFF

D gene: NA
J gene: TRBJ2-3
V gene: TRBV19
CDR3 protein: CASSIDPGAGDRTDTQYF

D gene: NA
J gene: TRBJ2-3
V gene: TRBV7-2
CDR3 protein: CASSPMTASTDTQYF

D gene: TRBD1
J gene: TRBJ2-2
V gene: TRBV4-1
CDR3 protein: CASSQWTGANTGELFF

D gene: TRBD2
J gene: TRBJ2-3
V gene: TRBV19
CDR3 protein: CASSLSGGRTDTQYF

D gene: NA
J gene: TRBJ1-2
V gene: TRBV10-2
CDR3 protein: CASSERGYHGYTF

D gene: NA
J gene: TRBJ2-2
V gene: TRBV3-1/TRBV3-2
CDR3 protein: CASSQAPQAGELFF

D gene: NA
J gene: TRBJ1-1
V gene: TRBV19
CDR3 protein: CASSVPGQEINTEAFF

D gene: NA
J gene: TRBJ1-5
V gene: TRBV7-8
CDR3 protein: CASSFSGGNQPQHF

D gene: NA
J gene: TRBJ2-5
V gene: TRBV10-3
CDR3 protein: CAISGHGTSKETQYF

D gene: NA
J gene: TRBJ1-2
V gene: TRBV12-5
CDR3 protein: CASGLVLGLRSGYTF

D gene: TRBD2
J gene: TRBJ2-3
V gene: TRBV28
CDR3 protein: CASSSGGSTDTQYF

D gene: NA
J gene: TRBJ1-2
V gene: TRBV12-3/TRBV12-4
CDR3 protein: CASSLVGSYTF

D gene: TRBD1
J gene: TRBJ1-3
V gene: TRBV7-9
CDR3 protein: CASSSGTGSGNTIYF

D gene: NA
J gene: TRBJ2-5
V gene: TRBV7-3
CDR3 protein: CASSLRSGPVETQYF

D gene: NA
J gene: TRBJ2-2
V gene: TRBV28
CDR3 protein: CASTPTNTGELFF

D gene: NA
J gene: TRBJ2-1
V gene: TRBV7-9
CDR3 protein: CASAPRSEQFF

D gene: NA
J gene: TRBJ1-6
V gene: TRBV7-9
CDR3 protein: CASSLAAGRNSPLHF

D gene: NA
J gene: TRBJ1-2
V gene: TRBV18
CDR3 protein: CASSLTGGGYTF

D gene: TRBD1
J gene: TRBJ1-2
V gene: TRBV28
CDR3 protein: CATRGQYYGYTF

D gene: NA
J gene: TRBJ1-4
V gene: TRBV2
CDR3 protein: CASRPMGVFSNEKLFF